The T cell receptor (beta chain) described here comes from a study of T cell repertoires in cytomegalovirus infection. Study details: Researchers turned to recently identified HLA-C-restricted CMV epitopes as well as well-studied HLA-B-restricted ones. Public TCR beta signatures provided an indication of both CMV infection and a matching HLA type. Study-wide points: Clonotype analysis showed dominance of the ex vivo response by HLA-C-restricted CMV-specific TCR beta clonotypes.

From the reads, TCRdb called clonotypes with MiXCR, one entry per CDR3 protein. The sample records about 890,000 distinct CDR3 sequences, around 32% being singletons. In this sample, this clonotype turned up a few times. Its antigen is currently unknown. Per the germline V gene, CDR1 is MNHEY and CDR2 is SMNVEV (reference sequence). The V end lost 6 bases, the J end lost 7 bases, and 15 bases lay between the germline ends. CDR3 length: 14 amino acids. The TCR comes from a human donor in good health (CMV status not recorded). Some clones in this sample may be carry-over from other donors' samples. The sequences come from cultured CD8+ T cells from PBMCs, collected from culture after CMV antigen stimulation. The chain carries TRBV27 and TRBJ1-4, with D possibly matching TRBD1 (6 bases). DNA of the CDR3: TGTGCCAGCAGAGGTCGGGACAATCGTGAAAAACTGTTTTTT. Its translation is CASRGRDNREKLFF. Full variable domain (missing parts from reference TRBV27 and TRBJ1-4): EAQVTQNPRYLITVTGKKLTVTCSQNMNHEYMSWYRQDPGLGLRQIYYSMNVEVTDKGDVPEGYKVSRKEKRNFPLILESPSPNQTSLYFCASRGRDNREKLFFGSGTQLSVL.